This TCR beta chain comes out of a study of shared clonotypes between healthy human individuals. Researchers drew on tens of millions of PBMCs for genomic DNA from unsorted samples. TCRdb's table, derived via immunoSEQ multiplex PCR, lists solely in-frame clones and lacks some. The sample has 500,000 to 650,000 clones; just over 75% are singletons. Germline CDR1 MDHEN, CDR2 SYDVKM. CDR3 length: 15 amino acids. The trim removed 2 bases at V and 3 bases at J, leaving 5 bases unmatched. This TCR derives from a woman between 40 and 55 years old in good health. Some clones in this sample may be carry-over from other donors' samples. The rearrangement joins TRBV28 to TRBJ2-7, with 9 bases aligning to TRBD2. Source material: PBMCs. The CDR3 reads CASSLRISGGYEQYF. For the CDR3, the DNA is TGTGCCAGCAGTTTAAGGATTAGCGGGGGCTACGAGCAGTACTTC.